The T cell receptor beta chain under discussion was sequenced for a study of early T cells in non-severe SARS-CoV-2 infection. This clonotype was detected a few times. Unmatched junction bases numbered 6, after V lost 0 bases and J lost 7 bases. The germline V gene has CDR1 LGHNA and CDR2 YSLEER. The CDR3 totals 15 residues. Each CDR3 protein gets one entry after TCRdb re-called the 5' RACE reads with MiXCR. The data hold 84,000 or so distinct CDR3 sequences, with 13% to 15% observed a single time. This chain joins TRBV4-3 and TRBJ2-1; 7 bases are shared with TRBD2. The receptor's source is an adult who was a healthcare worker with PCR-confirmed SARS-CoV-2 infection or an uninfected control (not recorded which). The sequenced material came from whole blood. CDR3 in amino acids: CASSQDRAGWNEQFF. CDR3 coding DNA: TGCGCCAGCAGCCAAGATCGAGCGGGGTGGAATGAGCAGTTCTTC.